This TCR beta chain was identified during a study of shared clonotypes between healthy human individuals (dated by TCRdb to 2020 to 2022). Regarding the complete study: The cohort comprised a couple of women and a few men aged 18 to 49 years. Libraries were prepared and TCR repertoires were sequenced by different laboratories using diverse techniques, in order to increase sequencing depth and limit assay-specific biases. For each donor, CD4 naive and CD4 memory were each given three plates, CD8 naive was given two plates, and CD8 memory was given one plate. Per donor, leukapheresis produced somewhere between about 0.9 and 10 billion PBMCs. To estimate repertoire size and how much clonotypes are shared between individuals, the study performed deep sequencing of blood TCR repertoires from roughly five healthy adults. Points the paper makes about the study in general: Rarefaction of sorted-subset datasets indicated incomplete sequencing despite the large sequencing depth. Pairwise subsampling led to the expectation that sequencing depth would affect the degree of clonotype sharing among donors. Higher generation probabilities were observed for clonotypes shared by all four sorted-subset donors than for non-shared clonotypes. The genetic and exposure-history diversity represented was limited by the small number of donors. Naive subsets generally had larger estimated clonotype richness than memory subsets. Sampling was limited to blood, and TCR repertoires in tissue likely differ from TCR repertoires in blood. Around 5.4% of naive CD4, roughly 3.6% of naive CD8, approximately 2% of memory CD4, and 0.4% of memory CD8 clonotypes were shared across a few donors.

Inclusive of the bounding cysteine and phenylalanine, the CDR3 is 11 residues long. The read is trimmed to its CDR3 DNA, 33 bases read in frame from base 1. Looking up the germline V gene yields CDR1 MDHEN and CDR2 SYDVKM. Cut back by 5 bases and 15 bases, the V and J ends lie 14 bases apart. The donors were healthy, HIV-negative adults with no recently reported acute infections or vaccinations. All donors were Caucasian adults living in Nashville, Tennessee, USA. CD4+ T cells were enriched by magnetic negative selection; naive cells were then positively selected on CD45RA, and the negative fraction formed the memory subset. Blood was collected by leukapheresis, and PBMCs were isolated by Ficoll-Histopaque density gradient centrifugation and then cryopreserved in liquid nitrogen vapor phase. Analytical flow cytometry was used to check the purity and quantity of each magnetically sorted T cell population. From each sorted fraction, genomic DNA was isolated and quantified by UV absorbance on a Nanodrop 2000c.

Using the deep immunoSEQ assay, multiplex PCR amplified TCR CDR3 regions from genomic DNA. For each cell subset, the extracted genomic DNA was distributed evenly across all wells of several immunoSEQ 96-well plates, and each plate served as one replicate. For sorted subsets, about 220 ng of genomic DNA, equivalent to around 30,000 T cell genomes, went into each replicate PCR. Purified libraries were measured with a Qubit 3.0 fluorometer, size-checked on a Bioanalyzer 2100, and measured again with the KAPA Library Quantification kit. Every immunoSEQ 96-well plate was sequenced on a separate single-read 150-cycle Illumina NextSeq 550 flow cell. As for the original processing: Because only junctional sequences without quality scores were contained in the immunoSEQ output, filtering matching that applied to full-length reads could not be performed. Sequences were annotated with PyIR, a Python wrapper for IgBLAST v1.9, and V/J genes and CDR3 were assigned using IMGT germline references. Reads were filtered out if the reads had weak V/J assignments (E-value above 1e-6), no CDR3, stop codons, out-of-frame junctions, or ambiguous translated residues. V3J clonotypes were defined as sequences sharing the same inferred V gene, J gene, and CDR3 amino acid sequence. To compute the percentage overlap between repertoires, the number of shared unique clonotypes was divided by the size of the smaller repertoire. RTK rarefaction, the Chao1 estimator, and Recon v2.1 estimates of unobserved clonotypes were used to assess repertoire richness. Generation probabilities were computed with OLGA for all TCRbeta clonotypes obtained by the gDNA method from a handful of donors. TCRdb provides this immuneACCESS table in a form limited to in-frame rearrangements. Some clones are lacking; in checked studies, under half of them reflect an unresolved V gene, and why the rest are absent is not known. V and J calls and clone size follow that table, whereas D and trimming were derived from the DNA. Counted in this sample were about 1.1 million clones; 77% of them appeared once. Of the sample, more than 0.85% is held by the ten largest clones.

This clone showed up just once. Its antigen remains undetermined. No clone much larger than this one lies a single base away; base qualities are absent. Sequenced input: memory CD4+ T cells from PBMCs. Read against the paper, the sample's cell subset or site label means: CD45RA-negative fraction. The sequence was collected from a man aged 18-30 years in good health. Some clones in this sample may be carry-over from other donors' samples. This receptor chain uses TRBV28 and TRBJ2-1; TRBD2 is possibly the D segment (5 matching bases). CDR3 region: CASSTRAVVFF. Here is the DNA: TGTGCCAGCAGTACTAGGGCGGTGGTGTTCTTC.